These 11 T cell receptor beta chains came from one sample sequenced in a study of radiotherapy plus CTLA-4 blockade in lung cancer. The assay was immunoSEQ multiplex PCR, and TCRdb's table has in-frame clones only and misses some. The sample records over 70,000 clones, approximately 83% being singletons. The sample consisted of peripheral blood, taken from a patient treated with radiotherapy plus ipilimumab. All receptors come from a human donor with non-small cell lung cancer who had a partial response to radiotherapy plus ipilimumab.

The chain recombines TRBV6-1 with TRBJ1-2; D gene uncertain. Trimming pared 0 bases from V and 2 bases from J, leaving 7 bases between. Germline V gene data show CDR1 as MNHNS and CDR2 as SASEGT. This CDR3 region has 14 residues. CDR3 sequence: CASSEATENYGYTF. CDR3 DNA: TGTGCCAGCAGTGAAGCCACAGAGAACTATGGCTACACCTTC.

The chain carries TRBV6-5 and TRBJ1-1; maybe TRBD1 (5 bases). Per germline, CDR1 MNHEY and CDR2 SVGAGI. The V and J ends lost 2 bases and 8 bases respectively, with 9 bases between them. This CDR3 has 12 amino acids. The CDR3 sequence: CASSYGRAEAFF. DNA of the CDR3: TGTGCCAGCAGTTACGGCAGGGCCGAAGCTTTCTTT.

The V call is TRBV7-9, the J call TRBJ2-7, with D maybe TRBD1 (6 bases). The V gene's germline CDR1 is SEHNR and CDR2 FQNEAQ (reference sequence). This CDR3 region has 17 residues. Trimming stripped 4 bases from V and 5 bases from J, with 24 bases between. The CDR3 region is CASSSPAWGPNFHEQYF. The CDR3 DNA reads as TGTGCCAGCAGCTCACCGGCGTGGGGGCCTAACTTCCACGAGCAGTACTTC.

V is TRBV10-3 and J is TRBJ1-2; D possibly corresponds to TRBD1 (6 bases). The length of the CDR3 is 15 residues. The V end was cut by 4 bases, the J end by 6 bases, with 18 bases between. The germline V gene has CDR1 ENHRY and CDR2 SYGVKD. CDR3 DNA: TGTGCCATCAGTGTAGTAGACAGGCTGACAGATGGCTACACCTTC. Translated, it gives CAISVVDRLTDGYTF.

This rearrangement joins TRBV27 to TRBJ1-2, with 12 bases that match TRBD1. The V gene end was trimmed by 5 bases and the J gene end by 5 bases; junction bases not matched to a gene: 9. This CDR3 spans 16 amino acids. The germline gives CDR1 MNHEY, CDR2 SMNVEV (reference sequence). CDR3 amino acids: CASSSRDRGLRYGYTF. CDR3 nucleotides: TGTGCCAGCAGTAGCCGGGACAGGGGGCTTAGATATGGCTACACCTTC.

As DNA, the CDR3 is TGTGCCACCCGGACAGGCGGCAACGAGCAGTACTTC. It is translated as CATRTGGNEQYF. The genes are TRBV6-6 and TRBJ2-7; TRBD1 agrees at 7 bases. V lost 10 bases to trimming and J lost 5 bases; unmatched junction nucleotides: 8. The germline V gene encodes CDR1 MNHNY and CDR2 SVGAGI (reference sequence). The CDR3 has 12 amino acids.

The chain is built from TRBV28 and TRBJ2-5; D gene ambiguous. CDR3 length: 15 residues. With 3 bases removed from V and 3 bases from J, the gap between germline ends came to 14 bases. Germline lookup yields CDR1 MDHEN and CDR2 SYDVKM. In DNA, the CDR3 is TGTGCCAGCAGTTTCCAACGGGTATTCAAAGAGACCCAGTACTTC. It specifies CASSFQRVFKETQYF.

The chain has TRBV2 and TRBJ1-2; perhaps TRBD1 as D (6 bases). Looked up from germline, CDR1 is SNHLY and CDR2 is FYNNEI. This CDR3 region has 14 residues. The V gene lost 4 bases and the J gene lost 4 bases, with 13 bases spanning the gap. CDR3 region: CASSGGGESYGYTF. DNA of the CDR3: TGTGCCAGCAGTGGAGGGGGGGAGTCCTATGGCTACACCTTC. The full variable domain, completed using reference TRBV2 and TRBJ1-2, is EPEVTQTPSHQVTQMGQEVILRCVPISNHLYFYWYRQILGQKVEFLVSFYNNEISEKSEIFDDQFSVERPDGSNFTLKIRSTKLEDSAMYFCASSGGGESYGYTFGSGTRLTVV.

The rearrangement uses TRBV28 and TRBJ1-5; 10 bases align to TRBD1. The germline gives CDR1 MDHEN, CDR2 SYDVKM. The CDR3 contains 15 residues. V dropped 7 bases and J dropped 6; count of bases not matched to a gene: 9. This CDR3 is CASTSPGQGFQPQHF. The DNA for the CDR3 is TGTGCCAGCACTTCACCGGGACAGGGGTTTCAGCCCCAGCATTTT.

The chain employs TRBV6-6 and TRBJ1-5; D gene ambiguous. The CDR3 consists of 14 residues. Trimming left V 6 bases short and J 2 bases short, with 11 bases between. Germline V gives CDR1 MNHNY, CDR2 SVGAGI (reference sequence). CDR3 bases: TGTGCCAGCAGCCCAGGTTTCGGCAATCAGCCCCAGCATTTT. Translating it yields CASSPGFGNQPQHF.

The V gene is TRBV10-1, the J gene TRBJ2-7, with a possible D match to TRBD1 (6 bases). CDR1 WNHNN and CDR2 SYGVQD come from the germline V gene (reference sequence). V lost 4 bases and J lost 12, with 16 bases in between. The CDR3 runs 12 residues. The DNA of the CDR3 is TGCGCCAGCAGTGGAGTAACAGGGAGTCCGTACTTC. As protein: CASSGVTGSPYF.